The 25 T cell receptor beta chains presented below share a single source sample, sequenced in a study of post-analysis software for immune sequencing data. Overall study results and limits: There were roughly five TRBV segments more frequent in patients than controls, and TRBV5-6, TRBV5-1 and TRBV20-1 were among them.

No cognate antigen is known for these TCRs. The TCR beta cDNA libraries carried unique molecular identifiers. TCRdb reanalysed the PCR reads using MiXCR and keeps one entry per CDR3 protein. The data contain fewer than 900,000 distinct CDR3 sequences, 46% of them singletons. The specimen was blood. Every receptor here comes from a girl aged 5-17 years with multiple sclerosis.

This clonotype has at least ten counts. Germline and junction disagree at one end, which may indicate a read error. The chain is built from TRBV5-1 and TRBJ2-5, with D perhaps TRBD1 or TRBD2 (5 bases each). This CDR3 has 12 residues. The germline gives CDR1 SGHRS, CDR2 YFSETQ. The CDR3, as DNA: TGTGCCTCCTCACTAGGGGAGGAGACCCAGTACTTC. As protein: CASSLGEETQYF.

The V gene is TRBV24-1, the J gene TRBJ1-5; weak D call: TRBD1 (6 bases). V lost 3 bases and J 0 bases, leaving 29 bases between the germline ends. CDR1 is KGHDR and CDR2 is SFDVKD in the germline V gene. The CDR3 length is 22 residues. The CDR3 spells CATSDPPGGGPLGLNSNQPQHF. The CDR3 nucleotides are TGTGCCACCAGTGATCCTCCTGGGGGGGGCCCCTTGGGGCTCAATAGCAATCAGCCCCAGCATTTT.

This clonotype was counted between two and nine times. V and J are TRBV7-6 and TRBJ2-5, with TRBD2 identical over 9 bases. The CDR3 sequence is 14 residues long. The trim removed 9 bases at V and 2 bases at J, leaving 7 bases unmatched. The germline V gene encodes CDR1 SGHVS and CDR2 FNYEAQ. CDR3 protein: CASAGLARQETQYF. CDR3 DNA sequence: TGTGCCAGTGCCGGACTAGCGAGACAAGAGACCCAGTACTTC.

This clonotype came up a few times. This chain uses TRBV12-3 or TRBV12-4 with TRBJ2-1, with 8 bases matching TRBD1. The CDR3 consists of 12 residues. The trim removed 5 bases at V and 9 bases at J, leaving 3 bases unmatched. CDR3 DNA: TGTGCCAGCAGTCGGACAGGGCTTGAGCAGTTCTTC. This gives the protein CASSRTGLEQFF.

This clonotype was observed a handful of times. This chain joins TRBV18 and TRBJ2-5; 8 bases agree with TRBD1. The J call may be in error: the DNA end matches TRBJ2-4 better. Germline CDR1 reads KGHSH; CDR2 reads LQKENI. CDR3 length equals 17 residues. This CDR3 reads CASSPTYPGQVKNIQYF. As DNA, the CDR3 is TGTGCCAGCTCACCAACCTATCCGGGACAGGTCAAAAACATTCAGTACTTC.

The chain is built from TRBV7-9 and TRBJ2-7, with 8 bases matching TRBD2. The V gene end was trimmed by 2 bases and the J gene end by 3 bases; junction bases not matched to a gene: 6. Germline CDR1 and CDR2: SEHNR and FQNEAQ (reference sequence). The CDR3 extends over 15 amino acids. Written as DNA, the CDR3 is TGTGCCAGCAGCTTAAAGCGGGAGCAGCACTACGAGCAGTACTTC. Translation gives CASSLKREQHYEQYF.

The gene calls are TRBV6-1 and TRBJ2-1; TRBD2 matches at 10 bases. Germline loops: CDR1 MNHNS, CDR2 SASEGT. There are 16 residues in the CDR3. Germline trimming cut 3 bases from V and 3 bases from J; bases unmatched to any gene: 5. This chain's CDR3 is CASSDLAGAVYNEQFF. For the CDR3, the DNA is TGTGCCAGCAGTGACCTAGCGGGAGCGGTCTACAATGAGCAGTTCTTC.

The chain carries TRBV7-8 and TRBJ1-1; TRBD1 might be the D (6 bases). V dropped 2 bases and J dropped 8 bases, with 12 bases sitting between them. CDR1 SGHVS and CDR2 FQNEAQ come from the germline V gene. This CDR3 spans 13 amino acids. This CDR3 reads CASSLKDSTEAFF. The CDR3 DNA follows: TGTGCCAGCAGCTTAAAGGACAGTACCGAAGCTTTCTTT.

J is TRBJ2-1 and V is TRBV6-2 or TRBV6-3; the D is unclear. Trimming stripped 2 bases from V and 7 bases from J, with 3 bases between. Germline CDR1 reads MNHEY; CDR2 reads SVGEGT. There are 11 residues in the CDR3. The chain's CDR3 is CASSYTNEQFF. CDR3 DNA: TGTGCCAGCAGTTACACGAATGAGCAGTTCTTC.

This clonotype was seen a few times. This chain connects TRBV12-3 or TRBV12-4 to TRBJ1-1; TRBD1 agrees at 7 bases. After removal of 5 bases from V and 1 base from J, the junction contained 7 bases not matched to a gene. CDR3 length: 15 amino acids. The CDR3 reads CASSPQTGRNTEAFF. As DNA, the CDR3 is TGTGCCAGCAGTCCCCAGACAGGGCGGAACACTGAAGCTTTCTTT.

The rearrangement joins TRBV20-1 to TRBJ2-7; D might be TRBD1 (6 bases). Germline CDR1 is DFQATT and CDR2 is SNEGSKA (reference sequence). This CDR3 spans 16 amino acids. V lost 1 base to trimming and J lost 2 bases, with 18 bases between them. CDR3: CSARGFTGLMPYEQYF. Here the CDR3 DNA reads TGCAGTGCTAGAGGATTCACAGGGTTGATGCCCTACGAGCAGTACTTC.

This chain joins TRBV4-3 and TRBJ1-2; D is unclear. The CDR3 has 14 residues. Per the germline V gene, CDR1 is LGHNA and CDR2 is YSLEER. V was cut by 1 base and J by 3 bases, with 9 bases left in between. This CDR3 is CASSQVQRDYGYTF. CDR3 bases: TGCGCCAGCAGCCAAGTGCAGCGGGACTATGGCTACACCTTC.

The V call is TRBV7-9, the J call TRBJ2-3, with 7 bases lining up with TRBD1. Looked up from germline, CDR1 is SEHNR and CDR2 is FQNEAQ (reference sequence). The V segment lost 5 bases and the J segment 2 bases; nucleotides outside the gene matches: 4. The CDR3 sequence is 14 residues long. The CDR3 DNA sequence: TGTGCCAGCAGCATGACAGGGACCACAGATACGCAGTATTTT. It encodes CASSMTGTTDTQYF.

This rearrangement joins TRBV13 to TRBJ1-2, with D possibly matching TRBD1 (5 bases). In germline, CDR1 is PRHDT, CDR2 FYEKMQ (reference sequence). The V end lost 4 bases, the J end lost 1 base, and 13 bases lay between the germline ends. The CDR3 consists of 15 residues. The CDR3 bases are TGTGCCAGCAGCTCTCGGGGCGCTTATAACTATGGCTACACCTTC. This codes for CASSSRGAYNYGYTF.

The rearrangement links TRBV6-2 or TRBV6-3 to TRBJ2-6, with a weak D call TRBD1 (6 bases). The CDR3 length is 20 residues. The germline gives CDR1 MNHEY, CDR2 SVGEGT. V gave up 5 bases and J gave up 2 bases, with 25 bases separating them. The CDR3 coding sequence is TGTGCCAGCAGTGACCCAAGGACAGCCCTGAGGGCCACTGGGGCCAACGTCCTGACTTTC. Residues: CASSDPRTALRATGANVLTF.

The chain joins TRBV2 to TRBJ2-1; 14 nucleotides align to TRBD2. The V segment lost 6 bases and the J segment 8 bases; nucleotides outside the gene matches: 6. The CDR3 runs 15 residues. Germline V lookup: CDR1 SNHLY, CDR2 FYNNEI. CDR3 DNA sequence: TGTGCCAGCAGCGGGACTAGCGGGAGTAGGGATGAGCAGTTCTTC. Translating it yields CASSGTSGSRDEQFF.

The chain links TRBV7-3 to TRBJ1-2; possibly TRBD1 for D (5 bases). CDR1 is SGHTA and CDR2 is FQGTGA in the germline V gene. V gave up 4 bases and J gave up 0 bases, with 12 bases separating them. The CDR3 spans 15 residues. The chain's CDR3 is CASSSSGRANYGYTF. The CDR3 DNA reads TGTGCCAGCAGCTCGTCAGGGAGGGCTAACTATGGCTACACCTTC.

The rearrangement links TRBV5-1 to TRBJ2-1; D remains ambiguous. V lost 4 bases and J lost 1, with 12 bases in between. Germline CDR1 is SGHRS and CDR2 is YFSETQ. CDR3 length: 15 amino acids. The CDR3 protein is CASSPQLSSYNEQFF. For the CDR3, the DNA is TGCGCCAGCAGCCCGCAACTTAGTTCCTACAATGAGCAGTTCTTC.

The CDR3 DNA is TGCAGTGCTAGAGGTTCTAGCGGGCCAAAGTGGGATGAGCAGTACTTC. Protein sequence: CSARGSSGPKWDEQYF. The gene calls are TRBV20-1 and TRBJ2-5; TRBD2 aligns across 8 bases. The CDR3 is made up of 16 amino acids. V shed 1 base and J 11 bases; nucleotides not matched to a gene: 18. Germline-derived CDR1 and CDR2 are DFQATT and SNEGSKA (reference sequence).

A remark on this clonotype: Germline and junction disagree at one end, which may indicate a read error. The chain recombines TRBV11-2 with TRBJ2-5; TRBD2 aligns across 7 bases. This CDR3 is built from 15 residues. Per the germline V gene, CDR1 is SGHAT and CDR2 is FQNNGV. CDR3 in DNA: TGTGCCAACAGCTTCAATCTAGCGGCCCAAGAGACCCAGTACTTC. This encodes CANSFNLAAQETQYF.

The CDR3 DNA sequence: TGCAGTGGGCCGGTTGGGGATACGCAGTATTTT. Translation gives CSGPVGDTQYF. The chain has TRBV20-1 and TRBJ2-3, with D uncertain. Germline lookup yields CDR1 DFQATT and CDR2 SNEGSKA (reference sequence). CDR3 size: 11 residues. V lost 7 bases and J 6 bases, leaving 11 bases between the germline ends.

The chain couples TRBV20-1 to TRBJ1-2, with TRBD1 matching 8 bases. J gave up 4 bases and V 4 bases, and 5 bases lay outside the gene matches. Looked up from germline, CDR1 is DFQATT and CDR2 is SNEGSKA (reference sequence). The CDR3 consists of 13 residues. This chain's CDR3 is CSAMGQVLYGYTF. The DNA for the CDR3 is TGCAGTGCTATGGGACAGGTCCTCTATGGCTACACCTTC.

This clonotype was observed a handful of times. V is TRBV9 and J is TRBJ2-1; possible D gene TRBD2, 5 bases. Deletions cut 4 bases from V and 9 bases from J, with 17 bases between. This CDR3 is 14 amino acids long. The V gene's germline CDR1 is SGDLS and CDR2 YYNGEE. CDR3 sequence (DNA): TGTGCCAGCAGCTTACGACTGCACGGAGGTGAGCAGTTCTTC. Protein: CASSLRLHGGEQFF.

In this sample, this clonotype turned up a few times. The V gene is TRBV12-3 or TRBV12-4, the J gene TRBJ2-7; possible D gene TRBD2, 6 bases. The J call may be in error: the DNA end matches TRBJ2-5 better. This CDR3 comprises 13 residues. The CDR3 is CASSPTGVVTQYF. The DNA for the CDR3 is TGTGCCAGCAGCCCCACGGGGGTTGTGACCCAGTACTTC.

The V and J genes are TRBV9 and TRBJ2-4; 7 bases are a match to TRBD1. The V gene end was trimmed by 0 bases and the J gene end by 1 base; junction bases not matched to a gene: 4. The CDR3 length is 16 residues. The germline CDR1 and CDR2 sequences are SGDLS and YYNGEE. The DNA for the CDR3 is TGTGCCAGCAGCGTAGACCCGACAGGGGCCAAAAACATTCAGTACTTC. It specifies CASSVDPTGAKNIQYF. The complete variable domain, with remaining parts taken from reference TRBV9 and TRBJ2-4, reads DSGVTQTPKHLITATGQRVTLRCSPRSGDLSVYWYQQSLDQGLQFLIQYYNGEERAKGNILERFSAQQFPDLHSELNLSSLELGDSALYFCASSVDPTGAKNIQYFGAGTRLSVL.